The T cell receptor (beta chain) described here comes from a study of tumor-infiltrating lymphocytes in oesophageal squamous cell carcinoma. This clonotype has at least ten counts. TCRdb used MiXCR to reprocess the PCR reads, holding one entry per CDR3 protein. The profile shows under 20,000 distinct CDR3 sequences, around 43% of them singletons. The germline CDR1 and CDR2 sequences are SEHNR and FQNEAQ (reference sequence). CDR3 size: 15 residues. V was pared by 0 bases and J by 8 bases, with 9 bases of the junction left unmatched. This chain uses TRBV7-9 with TRBJ1-2, with 7 bases aligning to TRBD1. The TCR sequence derives from a male donor with esophageal squamous cell carcinoma. Material: blood. Written as DNA, the CDR3 is TGTGCCAGCAGCTTAGCTACTCAGACAGGGCACGGCTACACCTTC. It encodes CASSLATQTGHGYTF.